The 12 T cell receptor beta chains given below trace back to one sample, sequenced in a study of T-cell memory formation after mild COVID-19 (dated by TCRdb to the early 2020s). Receptors were amplified or captured by 5' RACE. TCRdb shows the sequencer as Illumina NovaSeq 6000. Using fastp trimming at Q25 and MiXCR clonotype assembly, TCRdb reanalyzed the public sequencing data and kept in-frame beta chains. Each entry is one CDR3 protein sequence, shown with its most common DNA and genes. The sample table records around 320,000 distinct CDR3 sequences; roughly an eighth of these occur just once. The ten most abundant clones make up 21% of the sample. Sequencing input: PBMCs or a T cell subset sorted from them (not recorded which). Receptors were obtained from a man younger than 35 who had mild COVID-19 (a few samples of this study predate the infection). The sample titles of this study are shuffled in the database, so cell type and time point are left out; the donor was told from shared clones.

This clonotype has just a few counts. The V call is TRBV28, the J call TRBJ2-7, with D perhaps TRBD1 or TRBD2 (6 bases each). The CDR3 length is 16 residues. Germline loops: CDR1 MDHEN, CDR2 SYDVKM. V lost 3 bases, J lost 7 bases, and 22 bases lay in between. The CDR3 DNA reads as TGTGCCAGCAGTTTTCGGGGGCGGCTTAAAACTCCGGAGCAGTACGTC. Protein sequence: CASSFRGRLKTPEQYV.

This chain links TRBV5-6 with TRBJ2-7, with TRBD1 matching over 7 bases. V was clipped by 3 bases and J by 2 bases; unmatched bases: 11. From germline, CDR1 is SGHDT and CDR2 YYEEEE. The CDR3 sequence is 16 residues long. The CDR3 nucleotides read TGTGCCAGCAGCTCGAGGGCCGACAGGGTACCCTACGAGCAGTACGTC. It yields the protein CASSSRADRVPYEQYV.

This clonotype was counted between two and nine times. V is TRBV5-1 and J is TRBJ2-7; D may match TRBD1 or TRBD2 (6 bases each). The CDR3 sequence is 15 residues long. V was pared by 4 bases and J by 3 bases, with 17 bases between. Germline V gene lookup returns CDR1 SGHRS and CDR2 YFSETQ. CDR3 nucleotides: TGCGCCAGCAGCGCGGGACAAGGGGTCGGCTACGAGCAGTACGTC. It encodes CASSAGQGVGYEQYV.

Written as DNA, the CDR3 is TGTGCCAGCAGTTCCGTAGCGGGATTTAGCTCCTACAATGAGCAGTTCTTC. Translated: CASSSVAGFSSYNEQFF. J is TRBJ2-1 and V is TRBV12-3 or TRBV12-4; TRBD2 agrees at 8 bases. The CDR3 has 17 amino acids. The J segment lost 0 bases and the V segment lost 4 bases, leaving 8 bases of the junction unmatched.

The chain couples TRBV20-1 to TRBJ1-5, with TRBD1 identical over 7 bases. J lost 1 base, V lost 3 bases, and 6 bases had no gene match. This CDR3 spans 15 amino acids. Germline CDR1 is DFQATT and CDR2 is SNEGSKA (reference sequence). The CDR3 nucleotides are TGCAGTGCTAGGAGACAGGGTCTAAGCAATCAGCCCCAGCATTTT. Protein sequence: CSARRQGLSNQPQHF.

This clonotype was counted ten times or more. The chain employs TRBV7-3 and TRBJ1-1; a weak D match, TRBD1 (5 bases). The length of the CDR3 is 13 residues. CDR1 is SGHTA and CDR2 is FQGTGA in the germline V gene. Trimming took 4 bases from V and 1 from J, leaving 7 bases between them. The CDR3 DNA sequence: TGTGCCAGCAGCTCCGACAGGAACACTGAAGCTTTCTTT. Amino acids: CASSSDRNTEAFF. The full variable domain, in which reference TRBV7-3 and TRBJ1-1 provide the parts outside the CDR3, is GAGVSQTPSNKVTEKGKYVELRCDPISGHTALYWYRQSLGQGPEFLIYFQGTGAADDSGLPNDRFFAVRPEGSVSTLKIQRTERGDSAVYLCASSSDRNTEAFFGQGTRLTVV.

The CDR3 loop reads CSARKGTPMGAFF. The DNA of the CDR3 is TGCAGTGCTAGAAAGGGGACACCCATGGGAGCTTTCTTT. The chain joins TRBV20-1 to TRBJ1-1; tentatively, D is TRBD1 (6 bases). Germline CDR1 reads DFQATT; CDR2 reads SNEGSKA (reference sequence). The CDR3 is 13 amino acids. V lost 2 bases and J 10 bases, leaving 17 bases between the germline ends.

This clonotype came up many times. The rearrangement joins TRBV7-2 to TRBJ1-1; a possible D gene is TRBD1 (5 bases). This CDR3 spans 13 amino acids. Germline lookup yields CDR1 SGHTA and CDR2 FQGNSA. V was cut by 6 bases and J by 1 base, with 9 bases left in between. The CDR3 region has the DNA TGTGCCAGCAGTTGGGGCCAGAACACTGAAGCTTTCTTT. Translating it yields CASSWGQNTEAFF.

The V call is TRBV7-8, the J call TRBJ2-3, with TRBD1 identical over 7 bases. This CDR3 region has 14 residues. V shed 5 bases, J shed 3 bases, and the junction held 5 bases outside the gene matches. The germline V gene encodes CDR1 SGHVS and CDR2 FQNEAQ. For the CDR3, the DNA is TGTGCCAGCAGCCTGACAGGGTTTACAGATACGCAGTATTTT. Its protein product is CASSLTGFTDTQYF.

The chain links TRBV27 to TRBJ2-2, with D perhaps TRBD1 (5 bases). CDR3 length: 16 residues. In germline, CDR1 is MNHEY, CDR2 SMNVEV (reference sequence). Deletions cut 3 bases from V and 2 bases from J, with 13 bases between. The CDR3 protein is CASSFGASANTGELFF. For the CDR3, the DNA is TGTGCCAGCAGTTTTGGGGCTAGTGCTAACACCGGGGAGCTGTTTTTT.

The sample holds a few counts of this clonotype. This chain connects TRBV20-1 to TRBJ1-1; TRBD1 agrees at 7 bases. This CDR3 comprises 16 residues. Unmatched junction bases numbered 15, after V lost 8 bases and J lost 0 bases. Per germline, CDR1 DFQATT and CDR2 SNEGSKA (reference sequence). The DNA of the CDR3 is TGCAGTAAACCGTTACAGGGGCCGTCAATGAACACTGAAGCTTTCTTT. This encodes CSKPLQGPSMNTEAFF.

In this sample, this clonotype turned up many times. The rearrangement joins TRBV3-1 to TRBJ2-5; D possibly corresponds to TRBD1 (5 bases). Per germline, CDR1 LGHDT and CDR2 YNNKEL (reference sequence). The CDR3 contains 14 residues. The V end lost 0 bases, the J end lost 3 bases, and 8 bases lay between the germline ends. The CDR3 spells CASSQDAGKETQYF. CDR3 sequence (DNA): TGTGCCAGCAGCCAAGATGCAGGGAAAGAGACCCAGTACTTC.